Following are 27 T cell receptor beta chains from one sample sequenced in a study of graft-versus-host responses after intestinal transplantation. The protocol was immunoSEQ multiplex PCR, while the TCRdb copy is restricted to in-frame clones and leaves out a portion. Found here are 40,000 to 45,000 clones, approximately 95% of them singletons; the top ten hold 0.5% to 0.55%. Their specific antigens are unknown. This sample comprised unstimulated CD8+ T cells sorted from spleen or lymph node cells, obtained before transplant. The receptors were gathered from a human donor who was the organ donor for an intestinal transplant.

The V and J genes are TRBV11-2 and TRBJ2-2; possibly TRBD2 for D (6 bases). CDR1 SGHAT and CDR2 FQNNGV come from the germline V gene. V was pared by 2 bases and J by 4 bases, with 14 bases between. The CDR3 loop spans 16 amino acids. CDR3 in amino acids: CASSLQPGLITGELFF. The CDR3 bases are TGTGCCAGCAGCTTACAACCGGGACTTATCACCGGGGAGCTGTTTTTT.

This chain connects TRBV4-1 to TRBJ2-7, with 7 bases that match TRBD1. This CDR3 comprises 15 residues. Trimming at V came to 5 bases and at J to 0 bases, leaving 7 bases not matched to a gene. Germline V lookup: CDR1 MGHRA, CDR2 YSYEKL. The CDR3 region is CASSFRDSSSYEQYF. The CDR3 bases are TGCGCCAGCAGCTTCAGGGACAGTAGCTCCTACGAGCAGTACTTC.

The gene calls are TRBV6-6 and TRBJ1-5, with TRBD1 matching 7 bases. The CDR3 is 15 amino acids. The trim removed 0 bases at V and 2 bases at J, leaving 1 base unmatched. Germline V CDR1 and CDR2: MNHNY, SVGAGI (reference sequence). The CDR3 sequence is CASSYSGGGNQPQHF. CDR3 coding DNA: TGTGCCAGCAGTTACTCAGGGGGCGGCAATCAGCCCCAGCATTTT.

This clone was detected only a few times. The J gene is TRBJ2-4, the V gene TRBV4-2; D gene uncertain. Germline V gene sequence: CDR1 LGHNA, CDR2 YNFKEQ. Trimming removed 1 base at V and 5 bases at J, with 6 bases between. The CDR3 extends over 13 amino acids. The CDR3: CASSQGEQNIQYF. In nucleotides, the CDR3 is TGTGCCAGCAGCCAAGGCGAGCAAAACATTCAGTACTTC.

The V and J genes are TRBV7-2 and TRBJ2-7, with 10 bases that match TRBD1. In germline, CDR1 is SGHTA, CDR2 FQGNSA. The CDR3 runs to 16 residues. The junction had 7 bases not matched to a gene; V was cut back by 2 bases and J by 3 bases. The CDR3 DNA sequence: TGTGCCAGCAGCTTATTGCGGGACAGGGGTCACTACGAGCAGTACTTC. As protein: CASSLLRDRGHYEQYF.

V is TRBV5-4 and J is TRBJ2-3; 11 bases align to TRBD2. V was pared by 4 bases and J by 6 bases, with 19 bases of the junction left unmatched. The CDR3 runs to 19 residues. CDR1 and CDR2 from the germline V gene are SGHNT and YYREEE (reference sequence). CDR3 residues: CASSTRLFLAGGSWDTQYF. CDR3 nucleotide sequence: TGTGCCAGCAGCACACGTCTATTCCTAGCGGGGGGCTCATGGGATACGCAGTATTTT.

The chain has TRBV27 and TRBJ1-2, with D uncertain. CDR1 MNHEY and CDR2 SMNVEV come from the germline V gene (reference sequence). This CDR3 has 14 amino acids. V was shortened by 3 bases and J by 4 bases, with 12 bases between the two germline ends. The CDR3 sequence is CASSFGPGGYGYTF. The DNA for the CDR3 is TGTGCCAGCAGTTTCGGGCCTGGCGGCTATGGCTACACCTTC.

The chain links TRBV1 to TRBJ2-1; TRBD2, the D gene given by the table, was not confirmed from the DNA. TRBV1 is labeled a pseudogene. This CDR3 has 15 residues. CDR3 loop: CTSSQDWRTYNEQFF. The CDR3, as DNA: TGCACCAGCAGCCAAGATTGGCGGACCTACAATGAGCAGTTCTTC.

This chain joins TRBV4-3 and TRBJ1-3; possibly TRBD1 for D (5 bases). V was trimmed by 0 bases and J by 4 bases, leaving 13 bases between them. The CDR3 spans 16 residues. Germline V lookup: CDR1 LGHNA, CDR2 YSLEER. The CDR3 DNA follows: TGCGCCAGCAGCCAAGATAGAGAGGGGTCCGGAAACACCATATATTTT. Translating it yields CASSQDREGSGNTIYF.

The rearrangement joins TRBV9 to TRBJ2-1, with TRBD2 as a possible D gene (5 bases). Germline values: CDR1 SGDLS, CDR2 YYNGEE. Trimming removed 0 bases at V and 1 base at J, with 14 bases between. This CDR3 comprises 17 residues. CDR3 protein: CASSVAERGWSYNEQFF. The CDR3 DNA is TGTGCCAGCAGCGTAGCTGAGAGAGGGTGGTCCTACAATGAGCAGTTCTTC.

In DNA, the CDR3 is TGTGCCAGTACCAGACTCTGGGACAGGGGTAATTCACCCCTCCACTTT. This encodes CASTRLWDRGNSPLHF. The V and J genes are TRBV19 and TRBJ1-6; 10 bases match TRBD1. CDR3 length: 16 amino acids. Trimming at V came to 7 bases and at J to 6 bases, leaving 9 bases not matched to a gene. Germline V lookup: CDR1 LNHDA, CDR2 SQIVND (reference sequence).

This chain connects TRBV5-6 to TRBJ1-1; tentatively, D is TRBD1 (6 bases). The CDR3 runs 15 residues. CDR1 is SGHDT and CDR2 is YYEEEE in the germline V gene. V gave up 4 bases and J gave up 1 base, with 14 bases separating them. CDR3 amino acids: CASSKPGVWNTEAFF. DNA for the CDR3: TGTGCCAGCAGCAAACCAGGGGTCTGGAACACTGAAGCTTTCTTT.

The chain joins TRBV7-9 to TRBJ2-5, with 8 bases lining up with TRBD2. The length of the CDR3 is 15 residues. Per the germline V gene, CDR1 is SEHNR and CDR2 is FQNEAQ (reference sequence). V was clipped by 6 bases and J by 5 bases; unmatched bases: 11. As DNA, the CDR3 is TGTGCCAGCAGGCGTACGGGGGGGCCAGAGGAGACCCAGTACTTC. It yields the protein CASRRTGGPEETQYF. Complete variable domain (other parts from reference TRBV7-9 and TRBJ2-5): DTGVSQNPRHKITKRGQNVTFRCDPISEHNRLYWYRQTLGQGPEFLTYFQNEAQLEKSRLLSDRFSAERPKGSFSTLEIQRTEQGDSAMYLCASRRTGGPEETQYFGPGTRLLVL.

This clone was counted a single time. The chain employs TRBV4-1 and TRBJ2-3; D gene ambiguous. Looked up from germline, CDR1 is MGHRA and CDR2 is YSYEKL. V was clipped by 0 bases and J by 2 bases, with 12 bases between them. The CDR3 spans 16 residues. DNA of the CDR3: TGCGCCAGCAGCCAAGAGTGGGTAATCGACACAGATACGCAGTATTTT. Its protein product is CASSQEWVIDTDTQYF.

The chain uses TRBV29-1 and TRBJ2-7, with D perhaps given as TRBD1 or TRBD2 (5 bases each). V dropped 4 bases and J dropped 3 bases, with 16 bases sitting between them. Germline values: CDR1 SQVTM, CDR2 ANQGSEA. This CDR3 comprises 14 residues. CDR3 nucleotide sequence: TGCAGCGTTGGAGACGCACGGGACCTCTACGAGCAGTACTTC. As protein: CSVGDARDLYEQYF.

The chain has TRBV4-2 and TRBJ2-1; 8 bases line up with TRBD2. Germline loops: CDR1 LGHNA, CDR2 YNFKEQ. This CDR3 is built from 16 residues. V dropped 4 bases and J dropped 7; count of bases not matched to a gene: 12. CDR3 DNA sequence: TGTGCCAGCAGCCTCCCGCTGCGGGGGGACGTTAATGAGCAGTTCTTC. Its translation: CASSLPLRGDVNEQFF.

The V call is TRBV4-1, the J call TRBJ2-7, with TRBD2 identical over 9 bases. Germline V gene sequence: CDR1 MGHRA, CDR2 YSYEKL. This CDR3 is built from 16 residues. Trimming cost V 0 bases and J 2 bases; bases outside gene matches: 5. DNA for the CDR3: TGCGCCAGCAGCCAAGATTGGCGGGGGGGCCCCTACGAGCAGTACTTC. The encoded protein is CASSQDWRGGPYEQYF.

The V gene is TRBV5-6, the J gene TRBJ2-1; TRBD2 matches at 8 bases. Germline loops: CDR1 SGHDT, CDR2 YYEEEE. Trimming cost V 0 bases and J 7 bases; bases outside gene matches: 15. The CDR3 spans 18 residues. CDR3 amino acids: CASSLVRSWGLVLNEQFF. CDR3 in DNA: TGTGCCAGCAGCTTGGTCCGGTCGTGGGGACTAGTTTTGAATGAGCAGTTCTTC.

This chain links TRBV4-2 with TRBJ2-4, with 8 bases matching TRBD2. Germline assignment: CDR1 LGHNA and CDR2 YNFKEQ. This CDR3 is built from 16 residues. Trimming cost V 0 bases and J 10 bases; bases outside gene matches: 11. This chain's CDR3 is CASSQEHSGVTGIQYF. CDR3 nucleotides: TGTGCCAGCAGCCAAGAACATAGCGGGGTGACGGGGATTCAGTACTTC.

This clone is a singleton in its sample. The chain is built from TRBV6-5 and TRBJ1-6; TRBD1 matches at 10 bases. Losses at the gene ends were 5 bases for V and 9 bases for J; bases not matched to a gene: 4. Per the germline V gene, CDR1 is MNHEY and CDR2 is SVGAGI. The CDR3 runs 14 residues. The CDR3 DNA follows: TGTGCCAGCAGTGAAGGGACAGGGGTTTCACCCCTCCACTTT. It yields the protein CASSEGTGVSPLHF.

This clone was found once. The V and J genes are TRBV9 and TRBJ2-3; 9 bases match TRBD2. The germline V gene has CDR1 SGDLS and CDR2 YYNGEE. The CDR3 spans 18 residues. The ends lost 2 bases at V and 0 bases at J; junction bases unmatched: 10. In nucleotides, the CDR3 is TGTGCCAGCAGCGTGCAGCGGGGGGTCCCCTCTAGCACAGATACGCAGTATTTT. Protein: CASSVQRGVPSSTDTQYF.

The rearrangement links TRBV5-1 to TRBJ2-3; D is tentatively TRBD1 or TRBD2 (5 bases each). The CDR3 loop spans 16 amino acids. Germline V gene lookup returns CDR1 SGHRS and CDR2 YFSETQ. Trimming took off 3 bases at V and 4 bases at J, with 18 bases between the two ends. CDR3 nucleotide sequence: TGCGCCAGCAGCTCCTCCGGGGCCCAAGCGGCAGATACGCAGTATTTT. Its translation: CASSSSGAQAADTQYF. Complete variable domain (other parts from reference TRBV5-1 and TRBJ2-3): KAGVTQTPRYLIKTRGQQVTLSCSPISGHRSVSWYQQTPGQGLQFLFEYFSETQRNKGNFPGRFSGRQFSNSRSEMNVSTLELGDSALYLCASSSSGAQAADTQYFGPGTRLTVL.

This chain links TRBV7-2 with TRBJ1-2; TRBD1 matches at 9 bases. Germline CDR1 reads SGHTA; CDR2 reads FQGNSA. This CDR3 has 15 amino acids. With 3 bases clipped from V and 8 bases from J, the junction kept 10 bases outside the gene matches. DNA of the CDR3: TGTGCCAGCAGCTTGTTGACAGGGGGGGTTCCCGGCTACACCTTC. As protein: CASSLLTGGVPGYTF.

V is TRBV5-1 and J is TRBJ2-2; D may be TRBD2 (6 bases). CDR1 is SGHRS, CDR2 YFSETQ, per germline. V lost 4 bases, J lost 0 bases, and 37 bases lay in between. The CDR3 covers 24 residues. In DNA, the CDR3 is TGCGCCAGCAGCCCGAACGGGTTTGCCCAGTTATGGGACTTCCCAAGCGCGAACACCGGGGAGCTGTTTTTT. Translated: CASSPNGFAQLWDFPSANTGELFF.

CDR3 loop: CASSYSLDGNTIYF. CDR3 DNA: TGTGCCAGCAGTTACTCGTTAGATGGAAACACCATATATTTT. The chain couples TRBV6-5 to TRBJ1-3, with unresolved D. CDR1 MNHEY and CDR2 SVGAGI come from the germline V gene. The CDR3 spans 14 residues. Trimming left V 0 bases short and J 3 bases short, with 6 bases between.

The CDR3 sequence is CASSLWLVNTEAFF. CDR3 bases: TGCGCCAGCAGCTTGTGGTTAGTGAACACTGAAGCTTTCTTT. The chain is built from TRBV5-1 and TRBJ1-1, with no clear D. The CDR3 is made up of 14 amino acids. Trimming cost V 1 base and J 0 bases, with 7 bases left between them. CDR1 and CDR2 (germline): SGHRS, YFSETQ.

This chain uses TRBV11-3 with TRBJ1-3, with TRBD1 matching over 8 bases. Trimming at V came to 5 bases and at J to 0 bases, leaving 15 bases not matched to a gene. The CDR3 spans 19 residues. CDR1 and CDR2 (germline): SGHNT, YENEEA. The CDR3 loop is CASSPPRTGRSFSGNTIYF. The CDR3 bases are TGTGCCAGCAGCCCCCCACGGACAGGGCGCTCCTTCTCTGGAAACACCATATATTTT. Full variable domain (missing parts from reference TRBV11-3 and TRBJ1-3): EAGVVQSPRYKIIEKKQPVAFWCNPISGHNTLYWYLQNLGQGPELLIRYENEEAVDDSQLPKDRFSAERLKGVDSTLKIQPAELGDSAVYLCASSPPRTGRSFSGNTIYFGEGSWLTVV.